Listed below are T cell receptor beta chains from one sample, sequenced in a study of blood T cell repertoires in COVID-19. Clones were read by immunoSEQ multiplex PCR, and TCRdb kept only the in-frame ones, dropping some. This table holds roughly 240,000 clones, around 88% found once. Sequenced: PBMCs or T cells enriched from blood (not recorded which). Source of these receptors: a woman aged 40 to 55 with acute COVID-19. Both conserved end residues are part of each CDR3. D genes are given only for firm matches. The size of a clone is reported for some rows only, either as once, few or many, or as a class for expanded clones.

clone_size	j_call	v_call	d_call	cdr3_aa	cdr3_nt
.	TRBJ2-3	TRBV7-2	TRBD2	CASSSGLAGVTQYF	TGTGCCAGCAGCTCGGGACTAGCGGGAGTCACGCAGTATTTT
.	TRBJ1-1	TRBV5-1	.	CASSLITGAEAFF	TGCGCCAGCAGCTTGATTACTGGAGCTGAAGCTTTCTTT
.	TRBJ1-5	TRBV28	TRBD1	CASSPAGTAFNQPQHF	TGTGCCAGCAGTCCCGCCGGGACAGCTTTCAATCAGCCCCAGCATTTT
few	TRBJ2-1	TRBV5-6	.	CASSQVPGANEQFF	TGTGCCAGCAGCCAGGTTCCGGGAGCAAATGAGCAGTTCTTC
.	TRBJ1-5	TRBV11-2	.	CASSLVGGERQPQHF	TGTGCCAGCAGCTTAGTGGGCGGGGAGCGGCAGCCCCAGCATTTT
.	TRBJ2-5	TRBV11-2	TRBD2	CASSSPDSGKVGGRETQYF	TGTGCCAGCAGCTCCCCGGATAGCGGGAAAGTGGGTGGAAGGGAGACCCAGTACTTC
.	TRBJ2-2	TRBV29-1	TRBD1	CSVERTGGFGELFF	TGCAGCGTTGAACGGACAGGGGGCTTCGGGGAGCTGTTTTTT
.	TRBJ1-1	TRBV2	TRBD1	CASSLDRANTEAFF	TGTGCCAGCAGTCTAGACAGGGCGAACACTGAAGCTTTCTTT
.	TRBJ1-5	TRBV2	.	CASSDGGPQHF	TGTGCCAGCAGTGACGGCGGGCCCCAGCATTTT
.	TRBJ1-1	TRBV10-3	.	CAISTMQGTNTEAFF	TGTGCCATCTCTACGATGCAGGGTACGAACACTGAAGCTTTCTTT
.	TRBJ1-5	TRBV19	TRBD1	CASSMSGQAILSNQPQHF	TGTGCCAGTAGCATGTCGGGACAGGCTATCCTTAGCAATCAGCCCCAGCATTTT
.	TRBJ1-6	TRBV5-1	.	CASSLGSFNSPLHF	TGCGCCAGCAGCCTAGGGAGTTTTAATTCACCCCTCCACTTT
.	TRBJ1-1	TRBV25-1	.	CASSSQGYTEAFF	TGTGCCAGCAGTTCACAGGGATACACTGAAGCTTTCTTT
.	TRBJ2-1	TRBV11-2	TRBD2	CASSLLLAGNEQFF	TGTGCCAGCAGCTTATTACTAGCGGGCAATGAGCAGTTCTTC
.	TRBJ1-5	TRBV5-1	.	CASSLEPGQDQPQHF	TGCGCCAGCAGCTTAGAACCCGGCCAGGATCAGCCCCAGCATTTT
.	TRBJ1-6	TRBV19	.	CASSSPPRGNSPLHF	TGTGCCAGTAGTTCCCCACCACGGGGTAATTCACCCCTCCACTTT
.	TRBJ1-2	TRBV4-1	.	CASSQASTGIYGYTF	TGCGCCAGCAGCCAAGCCTCTACAGGGATCTATGGCTACACCTTC
.	TRBJ2-7	TRBV9	TRBD1	CASSSGTGVYF	TGTGCCAGCAGCTCCGGGACAGGGGTTTACTTC
.	TRBJ1-5	TRBV5-4	.	CASSRDIDQPQHF	TGTGCCAGCAGCCGGGACATCGATCAGCCCCAGCATTTT
.	TRBJ1-1	TRBV5-6	TRBD1	CASSSTQDRKNMNTEAFF	TGTGCCAGCAGCTCGACACAGGACAGGAAGAACATGAACACTGAAGCTTTCTTT
.	TRBJ2-1	TRBV19	.	CASSIDGGFSSYNEQFF	TGTGCCAGTAGTATCGATGGGGGCTTTAGCTCCTACAATGAGCAGTTCTTC
.	TRBJ2-5	TRBV29-1	TRBD1	CSASTGEETQYF	TGCAGCGCTTCTACAGGGGAAGAGACCCAGTACTTC
once	TRBJ2-5	TRBV18	.	CASSPTVSPQETQYF	TGTGCCAGCTCACCTACGGTTTCGCCCCAAGAGACCCAGTACTTC
.	TRBJ1-2	TRBV4-3	TRBD1	CASSQERTGFGYTF	TGCGCCAGCAGCCAAGAAAGGACAGGGTTTGGCTACACCTTC
.	TRBJ2-7	TRBV7-2	TRBD2	CASSLGWTRDEQYF	TGTGCCAGCAGCTTAGGTTGGACTAGAGACGAGCAGTACTTC
.	TRBJ1-2	TRBV5-6	.	CASSFGEGSYGYTF	TGTGCCAGCAGCTTCGGGGAAGGCTCCTATGGCTACACCTTC
.	TRBJ2-1	TRBV5-4	TRBD2	CASSLRGLAYNEQFF	TGTGCCAGCAGCTTGCGAGGACTAGCGTACAATGAGCAGTTCTTC
.	TRBJ2-3	TRBV5-1	.	CASSLALAASTDTQYF	TGCGCCAGCAGCTTGGCGTTAGCGGCTAGCACAGATACGCAGTATTTT
.	TRBJ2-2	TRBV4-3	TRBD1	CASSQDHGRGRAGELFF	TGCGCCAGCAGCCAAGATCATGGCAGGGGGCGCGCCGGGGAGCTGTTTTTT
.	TRBJ2-3	TRBV7-2	.	CASSLLPRNTQYF	TGTGCCAGCAGCTTATTGCCTAGAAATACGCAGTATTTT
once	TRBJ2-5	TRBV6-5	.	CASSYGTGRSETQYF	TGTGCCAGCAGTTACGGTACAGGGCGGTCAGAGACCCAGTACTTC
.	TRBJ2-3	TRBV30	.	CAWSVQIIGTDTQYF	TGTGCCTGGAGTGTACAGATAATTGGCACAGATACGCAGTATTTT
.	TRBJ2-6	TRBV9	TRBD1	CASSLSVQGRGANVLTF	TGTGCCAGCAGCCTGAGCGTACAGGGGAGAGGGGCCAACGTCCTGACTTTC
few	TRBJ1-2	TRBV5-1	.	CASRRKTEHSSGYTF	TGCGCCAGCCGCCGTAAGACAGAACATTCAAGTGGCTACACCTTC
once	TRBJ1-4	TRBV6-2/TRBV6-3	TRBD1	CASSFLLTGAVNEKLFF	TGTGCCAGCAGTTTTCTTTTAACAGGGGCGGTTAATGAAAAACTGTTTTTT